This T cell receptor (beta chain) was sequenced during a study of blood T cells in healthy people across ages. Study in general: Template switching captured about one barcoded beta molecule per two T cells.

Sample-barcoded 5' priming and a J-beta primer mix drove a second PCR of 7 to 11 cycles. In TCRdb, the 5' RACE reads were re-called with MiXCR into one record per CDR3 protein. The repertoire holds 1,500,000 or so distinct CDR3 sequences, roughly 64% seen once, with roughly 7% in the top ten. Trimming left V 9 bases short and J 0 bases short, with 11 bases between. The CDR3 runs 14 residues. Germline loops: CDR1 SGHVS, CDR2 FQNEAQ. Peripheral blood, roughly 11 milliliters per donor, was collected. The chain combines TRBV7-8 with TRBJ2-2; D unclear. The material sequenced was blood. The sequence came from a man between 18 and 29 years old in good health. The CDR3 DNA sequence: TGTGCCAGTAAACACGCAACGAACACCGGGGAGCTGTTTTTT. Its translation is CASKHATNTGELFF.